This T cell receptor beta chain comes out of a study of blood T cells in healthy people across ages. Next came a second PCR, run for about 6 to 11 cycles, which used a sample-barcoded 5' primer along with a J-beta primer mix. TCRdb recomputed calls from the 5' RACE reads with MiXCR, one row per CDR3 protein. The sample holds 1.5 million to 2 million distinct CDR3 sequences; about 39% are singletons and the top ten take under 25%. This CDR3 is 15 amino acids long. Germline V gives CDR1 PRHDT, CDR2 FYEKMQ (reference sequence). Trimming took 4 bases from V and 11 from J; bases not matched to a gene: 16.

The specimen was blood. The chain recombines TRBV13 with TRBJ2-5; 7 nucleotides line up with TRBD2. The TCR originated in a human donor in good health. The CDR3 protein is CASSSGRDLGREQYF. The CDR3 DNA follows: TGTGCCAGCAGCTCCGGACGAGACTTAGGGAGGGAGCAGTACTTC.